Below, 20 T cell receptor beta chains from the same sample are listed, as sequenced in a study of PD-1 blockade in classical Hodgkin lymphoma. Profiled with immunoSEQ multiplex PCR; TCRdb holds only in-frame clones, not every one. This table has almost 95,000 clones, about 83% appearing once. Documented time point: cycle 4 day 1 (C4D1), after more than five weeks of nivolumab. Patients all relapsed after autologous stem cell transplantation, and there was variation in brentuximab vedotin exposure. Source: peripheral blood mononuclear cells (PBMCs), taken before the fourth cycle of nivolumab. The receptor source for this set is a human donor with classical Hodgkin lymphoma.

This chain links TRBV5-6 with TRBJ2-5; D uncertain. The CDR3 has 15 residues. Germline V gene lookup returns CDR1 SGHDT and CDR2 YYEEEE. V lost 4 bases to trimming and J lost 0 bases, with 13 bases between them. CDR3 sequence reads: CASSKRSWYQETQYF. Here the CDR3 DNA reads TGTGCCAGCAGCAAACGGAGTTGGTACCAAGAGACCCAGTACTTC.

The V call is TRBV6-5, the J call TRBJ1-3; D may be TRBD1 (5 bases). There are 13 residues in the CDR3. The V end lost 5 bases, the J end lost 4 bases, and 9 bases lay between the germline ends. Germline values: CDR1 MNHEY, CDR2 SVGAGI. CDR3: CASSETVGNTIYF. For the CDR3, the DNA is TGTGCCAGCAGTGAGACAGTAGGAAACACCATATATTTT.

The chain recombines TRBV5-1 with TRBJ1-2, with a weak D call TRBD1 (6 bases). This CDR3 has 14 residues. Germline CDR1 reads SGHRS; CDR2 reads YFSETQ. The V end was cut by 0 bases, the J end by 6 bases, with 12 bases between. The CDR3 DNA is TGCGCCAGCAGCTTGGATTGGGGGCTCGATGGCTACACCTTC. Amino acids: CASSLDWGLDGYTF.

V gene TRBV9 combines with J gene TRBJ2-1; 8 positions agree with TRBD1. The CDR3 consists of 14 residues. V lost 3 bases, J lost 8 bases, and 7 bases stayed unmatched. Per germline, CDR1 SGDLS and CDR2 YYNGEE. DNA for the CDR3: TGTGCCAGCAGCGCCGGACAGGGAGTCTATGAGCAGTTCTTC. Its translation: CASSAGQGVYEQFF.

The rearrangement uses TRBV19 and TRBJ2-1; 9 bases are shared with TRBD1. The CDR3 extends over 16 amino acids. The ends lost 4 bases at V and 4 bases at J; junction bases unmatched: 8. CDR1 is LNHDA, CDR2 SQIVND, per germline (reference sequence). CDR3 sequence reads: CASSTQTGGYYNEQFF. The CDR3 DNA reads TGTGCCAGTAGTACGCAGACAGGGGGTTATTACAATGAGCAGTTCTTC.

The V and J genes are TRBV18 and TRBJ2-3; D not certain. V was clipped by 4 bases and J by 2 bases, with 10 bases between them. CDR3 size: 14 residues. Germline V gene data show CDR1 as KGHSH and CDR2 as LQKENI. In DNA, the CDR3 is TGTGCCAGCTCACGCCGGGTCGACACAGATACGCAGTATTTT. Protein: CASSRRVDTDTQYF.

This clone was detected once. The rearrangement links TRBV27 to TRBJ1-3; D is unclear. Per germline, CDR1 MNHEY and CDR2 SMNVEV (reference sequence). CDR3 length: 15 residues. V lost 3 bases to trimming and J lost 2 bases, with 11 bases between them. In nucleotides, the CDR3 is TGTGCCAGCAGTTTGTTAGGGCCCGCTGGAAACACCATATATTTT. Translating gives CASSLLGPAGNTIYF.

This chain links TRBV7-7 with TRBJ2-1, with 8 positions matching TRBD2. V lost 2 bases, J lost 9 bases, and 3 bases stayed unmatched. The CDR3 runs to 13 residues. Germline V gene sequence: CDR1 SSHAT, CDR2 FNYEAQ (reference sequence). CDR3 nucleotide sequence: TGTGCCAGCAGCTTACAGACTAGCGCTGAGCAGTTCTTC. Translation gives CASSLQTSAEQFF.

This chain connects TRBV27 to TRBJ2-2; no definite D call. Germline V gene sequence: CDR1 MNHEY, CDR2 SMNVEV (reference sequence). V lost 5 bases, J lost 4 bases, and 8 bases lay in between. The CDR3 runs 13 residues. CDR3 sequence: CASSRGVTGELFF. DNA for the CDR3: TGTGCCAGCAGTCGTGGTGTCACCGGGGAGCTGTTTTTT.

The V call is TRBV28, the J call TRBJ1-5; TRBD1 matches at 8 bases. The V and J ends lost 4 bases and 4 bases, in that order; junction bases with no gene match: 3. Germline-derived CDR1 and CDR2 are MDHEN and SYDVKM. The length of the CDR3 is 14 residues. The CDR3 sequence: CASSYRGFNQPQHF. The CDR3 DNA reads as TGTGCCAGCAGTTACAGGGGGTTTAATCAGCCCCAGCATTTT.

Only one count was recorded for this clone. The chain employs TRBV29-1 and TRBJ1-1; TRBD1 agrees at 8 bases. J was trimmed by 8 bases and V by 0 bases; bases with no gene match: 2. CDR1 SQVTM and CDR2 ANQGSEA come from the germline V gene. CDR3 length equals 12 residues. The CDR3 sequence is CSVEERDREAFF. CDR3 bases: TGCAGCGTTGAAGAGAGGGACAGGGAAGCTTTCTTT.

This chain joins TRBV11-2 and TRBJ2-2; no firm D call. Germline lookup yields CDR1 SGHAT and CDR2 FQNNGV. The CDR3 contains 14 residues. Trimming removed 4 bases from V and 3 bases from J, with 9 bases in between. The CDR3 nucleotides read TGTGCCAGCAGCTCAGGAGTATACACCGGGGAGCTGTTTTTT. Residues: CASSSGVYTGELFF.

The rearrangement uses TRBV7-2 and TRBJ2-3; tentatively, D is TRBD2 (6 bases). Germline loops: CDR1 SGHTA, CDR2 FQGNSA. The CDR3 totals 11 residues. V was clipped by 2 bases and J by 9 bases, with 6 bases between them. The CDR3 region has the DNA TGTGCCAGCAGCTTAACTAGCACGCAGTATTTT. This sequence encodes CASSLTSTQYF.

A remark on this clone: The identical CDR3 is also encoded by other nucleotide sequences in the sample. CDR3: CASSPDRNQPQHF. The CDR3 DNA sequence: TGTGCCAGCTCACCAGACAGGAATCAGCCCCAGCATTTT. The J gene is TRBJ1-5, the V gene TRBV18; tentatively, D is TRBD1 (6 bases). Trimming removed 2 bases from V and 4 bases from J, with 6 bases in between. The germline gives CDR1 KGHSH, CDR2 LQKENI. The CDR3 sequence is 13 residues long.

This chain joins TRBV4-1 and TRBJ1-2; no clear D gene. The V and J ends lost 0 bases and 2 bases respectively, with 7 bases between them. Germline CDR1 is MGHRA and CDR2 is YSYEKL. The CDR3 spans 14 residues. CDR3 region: CASSQDPGNYGYTF. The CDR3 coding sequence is TGCGCCAGCAGCCAAGATCCGGGAAACTATGGCTACACCTTC.

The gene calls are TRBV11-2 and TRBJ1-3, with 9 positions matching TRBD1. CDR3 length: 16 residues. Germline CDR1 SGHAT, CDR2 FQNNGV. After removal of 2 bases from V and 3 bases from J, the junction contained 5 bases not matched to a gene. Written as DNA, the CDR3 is TGTGCCAGCAGCTTATTACAGGGGGCAGGTGGAAACACCATATATTTT. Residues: CASSLLQGAGGNTIYF.

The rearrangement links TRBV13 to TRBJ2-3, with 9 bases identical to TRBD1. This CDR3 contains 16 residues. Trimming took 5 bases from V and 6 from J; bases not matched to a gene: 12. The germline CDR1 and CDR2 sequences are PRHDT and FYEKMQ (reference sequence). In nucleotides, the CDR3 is TGTGCCAGCAGCCCCCTATGGGGACAGGGAGGCGATACGCAGTATTTT. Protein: CASSPLWGQGGDTQYF.

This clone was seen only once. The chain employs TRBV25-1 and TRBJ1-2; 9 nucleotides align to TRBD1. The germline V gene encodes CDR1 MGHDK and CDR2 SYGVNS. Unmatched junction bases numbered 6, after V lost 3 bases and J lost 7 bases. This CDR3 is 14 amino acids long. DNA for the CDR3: TGTGCCAGCAGTGATTCCGGGACAGGGATTGGCTACACCTTC. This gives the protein CASSDSGTGIGYTF.

The CDR3 region is CATYPGLDPGSYEQYF. The CDR3 DNA is TGTGCCACCTACCCGGGACTAGACCCCGGCTCCTACGAGCAGTACTTC. This rearrangement joins TRBV28 to TRBJ2-7, with 8 bases identical to TRBD2. CDR1 MDHEN and CDR2 SYDVKM come from the germline V gene. Unmatched junction bases numbered 14, after V lost 10 bases and J lost 0 bases. The CDR3 consists of 16 residues. Based on the CDR3 plus reference TRBV28 and TRBJ2-7, the full variable domain is DVKVTQSSRYLVKRTGEKVFLECVQDMDHENMFWYRQDPGLGLRLIYFSYDVKMKEKGDIPEGYSVSREKKERFSLILESASTNQTSMYLCATYPGLDPGSYEQYFGPGTRLTVT.

CDR3: CASSLVGGLGTEAFF. The CDR3 coding sequence is TGTGCCAGCAGCTTGGTGGGGGGGCTAGGCACTGAAGCTTTCTTT. The V gene is TRBV5-4, the J gene TRBJ1-1, with D perhaps matching TRBD1 (6 bases). The CDR3 consists of 15 residues. Germline CDR1 is SGHNT and CDR2 is YYREEE (reference sequence). V was trimmed by 0 bases and J by 4 bases, leaving 13 bases between them.